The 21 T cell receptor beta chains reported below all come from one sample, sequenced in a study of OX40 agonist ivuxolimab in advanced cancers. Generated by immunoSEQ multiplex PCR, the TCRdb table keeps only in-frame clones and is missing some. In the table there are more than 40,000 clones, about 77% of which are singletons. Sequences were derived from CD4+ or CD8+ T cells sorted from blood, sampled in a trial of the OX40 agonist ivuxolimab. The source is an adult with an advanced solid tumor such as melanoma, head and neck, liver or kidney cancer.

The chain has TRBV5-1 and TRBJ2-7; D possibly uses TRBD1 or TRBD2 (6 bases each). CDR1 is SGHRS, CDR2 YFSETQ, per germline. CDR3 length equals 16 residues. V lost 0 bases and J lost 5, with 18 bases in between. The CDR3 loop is CASSLEGGSSFNEQYF. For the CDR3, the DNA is TGCGCCAGCAGCTTGGAGGGGGGCTCTAGCTTTAACGAGCAGTACTTC.

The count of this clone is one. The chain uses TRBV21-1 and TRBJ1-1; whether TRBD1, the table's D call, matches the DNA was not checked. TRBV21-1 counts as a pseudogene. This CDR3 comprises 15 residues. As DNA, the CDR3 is TGTGCCAGCAGTACAAAGTACACAATTCGCACTGAAGCTTTCTTT. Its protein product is CASSTKYTIRTEAFF.

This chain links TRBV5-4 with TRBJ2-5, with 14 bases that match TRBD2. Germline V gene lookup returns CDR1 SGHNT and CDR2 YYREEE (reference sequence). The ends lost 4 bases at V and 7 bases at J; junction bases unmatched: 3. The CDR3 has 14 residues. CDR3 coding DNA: TGTGCCAGCAGCCGCGGGACTAGCGGGGGGACCCAGTACTTC. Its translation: CASSRGTSGGTQYF.

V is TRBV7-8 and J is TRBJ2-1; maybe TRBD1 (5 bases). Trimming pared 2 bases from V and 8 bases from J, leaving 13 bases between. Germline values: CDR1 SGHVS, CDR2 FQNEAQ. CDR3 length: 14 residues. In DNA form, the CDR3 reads TGTGCCAGCAGCTTACGGTGGGGCCGGGATGAGCAGTTCTTC. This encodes CASSLRWGRDEQFF.

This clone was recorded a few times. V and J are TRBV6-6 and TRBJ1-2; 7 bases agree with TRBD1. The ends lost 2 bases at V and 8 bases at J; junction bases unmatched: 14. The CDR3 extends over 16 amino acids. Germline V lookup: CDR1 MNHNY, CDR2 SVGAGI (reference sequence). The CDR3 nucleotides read TGTGCCAGCAGTTACCCAATGGAGCGACAGGGTCGGGGCTACACCTTC. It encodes CASSYPMERQGRGYTF.

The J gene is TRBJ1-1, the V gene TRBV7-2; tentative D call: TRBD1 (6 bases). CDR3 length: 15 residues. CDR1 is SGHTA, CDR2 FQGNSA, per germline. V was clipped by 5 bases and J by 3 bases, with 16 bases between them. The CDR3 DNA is TGTGCCAGCAGCATAAAGACAGGCCCGGACACTGAAGCTTTCTTT. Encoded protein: CASSIKTGPDTEAFF.

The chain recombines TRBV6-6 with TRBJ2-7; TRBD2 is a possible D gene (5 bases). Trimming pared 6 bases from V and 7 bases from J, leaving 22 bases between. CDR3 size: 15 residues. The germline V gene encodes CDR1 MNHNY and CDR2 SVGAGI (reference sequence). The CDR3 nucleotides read TGTGCCAGCAGAAGCCCCCGGGGTCATAGCCGGGAGCAGTACTTC. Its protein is CASRSPRGHSREQYF.

The CDR3 DNA sequence: TGTGCCAGCAGTAGCTACCGACAGGGGGCGCAGTATGAGCAGTTCTTC. Protein sequence: CASSSYRQGAQYEQFF. The chain employs TRBV28 and TRBJ2-1; 10 bases fit TRBD1. The CDR3 totals 16 residues. V trimming: 5 bases; J trimming: 8 bases; junction bases outside the gene matches: 12. Germline V gene data show CDR1 as MDHEN and CDR2 as SYDVKM.

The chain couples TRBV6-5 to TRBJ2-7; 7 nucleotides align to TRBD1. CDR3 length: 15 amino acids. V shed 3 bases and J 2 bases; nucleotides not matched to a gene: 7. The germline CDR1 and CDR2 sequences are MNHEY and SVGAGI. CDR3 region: CASSYSGTDTYEQYF. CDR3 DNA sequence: TGTGCCAGCAGTTATTCCGGGACAGACACCTACGAGCAGTACTTC.

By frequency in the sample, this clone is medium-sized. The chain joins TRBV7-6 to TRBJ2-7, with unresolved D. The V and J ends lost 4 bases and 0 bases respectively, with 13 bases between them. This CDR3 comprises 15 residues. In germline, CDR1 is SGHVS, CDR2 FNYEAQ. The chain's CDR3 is CASSSRETLSYEQYF. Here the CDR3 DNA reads TGTGCCAGCAGCTCGCGCGAAACCCTCTCCTACGAGCAGTACTTC.

The CDR3 region is CASRPLRENTEAFF. CDR3 DNA sequence: TGTGCCAGCAGACCCCTCCGGGAGAACACTGAAGCTTTCTTT. This rearrangement joins TRBV7-9 to TRBJ1-1, with no clear D. The V gene's germline CDR1 is SEHNR and CDR2 FQNEAQ (reference sequence). This CDR3 has 14 amino acids. Between the trimmed V and J ends, which lost 6 bases and 1 base, there was a span of 12 bases.

The CDR3 loop is CASSPNPGELFF. CDR3 nucleotide sequence: TGTGCCAGCAGTCCCAACCCCGGGGAGCTGTTTTTT. The V call is TRBV7-2, the J call TRBJ2-2; D unclear. CDR3 length: 12 residues. Germline V gene data show CDR1 as SGHTA and CDR2 as FQGNSA. Trimming stripped 6 bases from V and 6 bases from J, with 8 bases between.

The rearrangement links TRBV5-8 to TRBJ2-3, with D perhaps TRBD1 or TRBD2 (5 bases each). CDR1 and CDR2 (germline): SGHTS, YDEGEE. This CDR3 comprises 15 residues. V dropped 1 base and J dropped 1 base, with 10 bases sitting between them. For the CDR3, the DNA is TGTGCCAGCAGCTTGAGGGACGTTCGCACAGATACGCAGTATTTT. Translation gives CASSLRDVRTDTQYF.

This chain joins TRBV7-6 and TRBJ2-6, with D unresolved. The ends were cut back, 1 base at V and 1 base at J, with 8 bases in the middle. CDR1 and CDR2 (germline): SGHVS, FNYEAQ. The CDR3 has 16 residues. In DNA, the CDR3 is TGTGCCAGCAGCTTAGGTCGGCCTTCTGGGGCCAACGTCCTGACTTTC. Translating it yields CASSLGRPSGANVLTF.

This CDR3 reads CASSLAGENQPQHF. Written as DNA, the CDR3 is TGCGCCAGCAGCTTGGCCGGGGAGAATCAGCCCCAGCATTTT. The rearrangement uses TRBV5-1 and TRBJ1-5; D is uncertain. This CDR3 spans 14 amino acids. Germline V gene sequence: CDR1 SGHRS, CDR2 YFSETQ. The germline V and J ends were trimmed by 0 bases and 4 bases, with 8 bases remaining between them.

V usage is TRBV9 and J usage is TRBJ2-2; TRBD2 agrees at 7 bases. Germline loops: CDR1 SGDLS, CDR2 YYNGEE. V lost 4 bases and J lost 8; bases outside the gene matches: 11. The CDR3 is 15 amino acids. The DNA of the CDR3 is TGTGCCAGCAGCCGTGGCGGGGGTTTGGCGGGGGAGCTGTTTTTT. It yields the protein CASSRGGGLAGELFF.

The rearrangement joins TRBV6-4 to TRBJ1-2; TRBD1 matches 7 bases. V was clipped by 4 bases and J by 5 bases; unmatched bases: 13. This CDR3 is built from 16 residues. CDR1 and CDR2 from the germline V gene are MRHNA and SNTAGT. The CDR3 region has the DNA TGTGCCAGCAGTGTAGCTGCGGGACAGTCAATTTATGGCTACACCTTC. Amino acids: CASSVAAGQSIYGYTF.

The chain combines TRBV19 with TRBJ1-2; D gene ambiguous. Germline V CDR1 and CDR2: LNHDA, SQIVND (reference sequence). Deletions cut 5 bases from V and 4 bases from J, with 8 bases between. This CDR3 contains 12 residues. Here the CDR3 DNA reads TGTGCCAGTAGTTCGCAAGCCTATGGCTACACCTTC. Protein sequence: CASSSQAYGYTF. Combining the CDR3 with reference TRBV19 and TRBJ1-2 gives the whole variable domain DGGITQSPKYLFRKEGQNVTLSCEQNLNHDAMYWYRQDPGQGLRLIYYSQIVNDFQKGDIAEGYSVSREKKESFPLTVTSAQKNPTAFYLCASSSQAYGYTFGSGTRLTVV.

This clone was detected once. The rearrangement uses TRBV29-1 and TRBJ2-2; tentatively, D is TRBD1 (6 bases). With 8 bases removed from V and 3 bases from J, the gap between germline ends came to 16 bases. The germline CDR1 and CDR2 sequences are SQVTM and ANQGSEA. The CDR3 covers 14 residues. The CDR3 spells CSSQDRQDTGELFF. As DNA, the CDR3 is TGCAGCTCTCAGGACAGACAGGACACCGGGGAGCTGTTTTTT.

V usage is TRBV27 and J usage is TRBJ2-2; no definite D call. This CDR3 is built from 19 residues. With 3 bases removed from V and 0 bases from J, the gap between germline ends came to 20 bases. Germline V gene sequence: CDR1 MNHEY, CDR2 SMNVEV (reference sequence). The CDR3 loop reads CASSLRSVTSFANTGELFF. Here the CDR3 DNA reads TGTGCCAGCAGTTTGAGGAGCGTAACCAGCTTCGCGAACACCGGGGAGCTGTTTTTT.

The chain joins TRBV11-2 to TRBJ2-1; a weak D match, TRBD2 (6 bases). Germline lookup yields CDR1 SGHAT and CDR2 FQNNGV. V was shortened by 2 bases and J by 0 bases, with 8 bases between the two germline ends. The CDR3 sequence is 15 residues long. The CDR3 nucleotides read TGTGCCAGCAGCTTACGGGGGAGCTCCTACAATGAGCAGTTCTTC. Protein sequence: CASSLRGSSYNEQFF.